These T cell receptor beta chains were read from a single sample in a study of Ad26.COV2.S vaccination and SARS-CoV-2 variants. Data came from immunoSEQ multiplex PCR; TCRdb stores just in-frame clones and leaves some out. Here the sample spans some 350,000 clones, roughly 85% being singletons. The sequencing here drew on peripheral blood, taken in a trial of Ad26.COV2.S vaccine versus placebo. The receptors originated from a person between 18 and 60 years old who received the Ad26.COV2.S COVID-19 vaccine or a placebo. Each CDR3 is given with its conserved first and last residue. The order of the fields is V gene, D gene, J gene, CDR3 protein. A D gene is named only where the DNA matches it firmly.

TRBV9	-	TRBJ2-6	CASSVGLDRSSGANVLTF
TRBV5-1	TRBD1	TRBJ1-1	CASSLATGETEAFF
TRBV7-2	TRBD2	TRBJ2-2	CASALGLAGGPERELFF
TRBV5-4	TRBD1	TRBJ1-2	CASSSPTGWSYGYTF
TRBV3-1/TRBV3-2	-	TRBJ2-5	CASSQDPGRETQYF
TRBV6-4	-	TRBJ2-2	CASSYTGTNTGELFF
TRBV6-5	-	TRBJ1-5	CASRWGNQPQHF
TRBV6-5	TRBD1	TRBJ1-1	CASSYTQGGTEAFF
TRBV5-5	-	TRBJ1-4	CASSPGPNEKLFF
TRBV11-3	TRBD1	TRBJ2-7	CASSLGFTDRGISYEQYF
TRBV9	TRBD1	TRBJ1-5	CASSLTGGEQPQHF
TRBV19	-	TRBJ1-5	CASSMGLQPQHF
TRBV29-1	TRBD1	TRBJ2-1	CSVGYRGLNNEQFF
TRBV5-4	TRBD1	TRBJ2-1	CASSLGQGDEQFF
TRBV3-1/TRBV3-2	-	TRBJ2-7	CASSQRRGDPLKQYF
TRBV18	-	TRBJ1-1	CASSPGPSNTEAFF
TRBV28	-	TRBJ2-7	CASSPLVGAASYEQYF
TRBV7-9	-	TRBJ1-6	CASSLIKTGTPLNSPLHF
TRBV19	-	TRBJ2-1	CASSMREGTEQFF
TRBV29-1	TRBD2	TRBJ2-7	CSVQPGLAGEQYF
TRBV6-4	-	TRBJ2-7	CASCGSSYEQYF
TRBV19	-	TRBJ2-1	CASSTYNEQFF
TRBV7-9	-	TRBJ2-6	CASSPLERLSGANVLTF
TRBV11-3	TRBD1	TRBJ2-2	CASSSGQGNTGELFF